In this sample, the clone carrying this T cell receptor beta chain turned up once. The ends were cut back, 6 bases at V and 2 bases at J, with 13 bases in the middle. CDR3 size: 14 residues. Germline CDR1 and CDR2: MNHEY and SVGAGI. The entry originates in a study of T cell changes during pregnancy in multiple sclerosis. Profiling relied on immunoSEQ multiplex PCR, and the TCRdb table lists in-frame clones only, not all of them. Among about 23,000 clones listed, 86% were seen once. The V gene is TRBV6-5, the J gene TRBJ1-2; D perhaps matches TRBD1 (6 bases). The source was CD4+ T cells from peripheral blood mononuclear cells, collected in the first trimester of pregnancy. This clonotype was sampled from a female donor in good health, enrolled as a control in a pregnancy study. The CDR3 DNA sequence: TGTGCCAGCAGGTTATACAGGGAAAACTATGGCTACACCTTC. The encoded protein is CASRLYRENYGYTF.